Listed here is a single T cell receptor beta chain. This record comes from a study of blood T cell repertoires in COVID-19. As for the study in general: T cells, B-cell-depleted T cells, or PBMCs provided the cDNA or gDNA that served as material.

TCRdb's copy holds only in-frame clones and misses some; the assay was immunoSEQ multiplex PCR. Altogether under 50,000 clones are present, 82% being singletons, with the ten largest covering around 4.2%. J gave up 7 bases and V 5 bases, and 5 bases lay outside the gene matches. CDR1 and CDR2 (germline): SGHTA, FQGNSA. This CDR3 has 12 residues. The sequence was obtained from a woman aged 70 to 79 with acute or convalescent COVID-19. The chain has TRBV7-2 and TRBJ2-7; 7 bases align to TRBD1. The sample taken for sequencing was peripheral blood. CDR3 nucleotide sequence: TGTGCCAGCAGCCAACAGGGGTTGGAGCAGTACTTC. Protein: CASSQQGLEQYF.